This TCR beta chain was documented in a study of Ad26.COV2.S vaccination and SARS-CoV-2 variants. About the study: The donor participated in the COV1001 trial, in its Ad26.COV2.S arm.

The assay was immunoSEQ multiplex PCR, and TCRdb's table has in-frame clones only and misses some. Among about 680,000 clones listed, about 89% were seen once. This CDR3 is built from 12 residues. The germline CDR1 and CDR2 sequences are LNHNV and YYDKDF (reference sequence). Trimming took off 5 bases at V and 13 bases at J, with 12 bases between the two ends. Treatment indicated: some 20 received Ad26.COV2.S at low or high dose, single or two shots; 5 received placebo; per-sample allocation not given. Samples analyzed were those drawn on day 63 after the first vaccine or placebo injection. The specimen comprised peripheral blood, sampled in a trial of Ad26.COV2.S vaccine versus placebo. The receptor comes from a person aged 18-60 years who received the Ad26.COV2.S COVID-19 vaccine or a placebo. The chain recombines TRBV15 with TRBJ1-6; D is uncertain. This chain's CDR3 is CATSPPGSPLHF. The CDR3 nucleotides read TGTGCCACCAGCCCCCCGGGCAGTCCCCTCCACTTT.